The clone carrying this T cell receptor beta chain was observed a few times. As yet, its antigen is unknown. Germline CDR1 and CDR2: LNHNV and YYDKDF (reference sequence). This CDR3 spans 17 amino acids. V was clipped by 5 bases and J by 1 base; unmatched bases: 12. From the reads, TCRdb called clonotypes with MiXCR, one entry per CDR3 protein. This table has about 830,000 distinct CDR3 sequences, approximately 32% appearing once. This entry belongs to a study of T cell repertoires in cytomegalovirus infection. Study background: An indication of both CMV infection and matching HLA type came from public TCR beta signatures. Notes on the study in general: Public TCR beta family frequency separated CMV-and-HLA carriers, including in an independent cohort. Across the ex vivo response, the dominant clonotypes were HLA-C-restricted CMV-specific TCR beta clonotypes.

This chain uses TRBV15 with TRBJ2-5, with TRBD1 matching 8 bases. This specimen consisted of cultured CD8+ T cells from PBMCs, obtained from culture after CMV antigen stimulation. The source is a human donor in good health (CMV status not recorded). Some clones in this sample may be carry-over from other donors' samples. The DNA of the CDR3 is TGTGCCACCAGCGAAAGCAGGGGGCTCAAGCTCCAAGAGACCCAGTACTTC. This translates into CATSESRGLKLQETQYF.